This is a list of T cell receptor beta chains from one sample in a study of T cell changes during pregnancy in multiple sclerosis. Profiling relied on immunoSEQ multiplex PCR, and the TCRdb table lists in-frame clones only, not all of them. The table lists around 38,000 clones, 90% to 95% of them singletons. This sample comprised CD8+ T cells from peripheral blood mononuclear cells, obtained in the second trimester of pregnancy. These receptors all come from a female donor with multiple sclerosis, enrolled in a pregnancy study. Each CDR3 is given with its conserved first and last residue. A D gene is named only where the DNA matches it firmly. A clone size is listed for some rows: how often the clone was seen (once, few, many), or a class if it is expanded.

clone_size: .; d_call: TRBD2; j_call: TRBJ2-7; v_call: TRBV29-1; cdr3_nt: TGCAGCGTTGACGGACTAGCGGATCCCTACGAGCAGTACTTC; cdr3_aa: CSVDGLADPYEQYF
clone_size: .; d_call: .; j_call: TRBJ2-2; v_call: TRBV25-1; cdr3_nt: TGTGCCAGCAGTGGATCCCCCCCGGACACCGGGGAGCTGTTTTTT; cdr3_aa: CASSGSPPDTGELFF
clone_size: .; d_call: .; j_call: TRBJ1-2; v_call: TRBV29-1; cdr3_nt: TGCAGCGTTGAAGACGGGTGGGGCTACACCTTC; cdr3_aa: CSVEDGWGYTF
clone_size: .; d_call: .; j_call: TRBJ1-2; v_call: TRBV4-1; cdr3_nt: TGCGCCAGCAGCCAGTCCGAGGCTTTTGGCTACACCTTC; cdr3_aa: CASSQSEAFGYTF
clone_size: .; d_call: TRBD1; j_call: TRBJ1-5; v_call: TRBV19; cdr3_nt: TGTGCCAGTAGTATAACGGACAGGGGGGACCAGCCCCAGCATTTT; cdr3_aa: CASSITDRGDQPQHF
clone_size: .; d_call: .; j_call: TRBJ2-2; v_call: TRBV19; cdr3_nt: TGTGCCAGTAGTAGAGCCGGGGAGCTGTTTTTT; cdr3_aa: CASSRAGELFF
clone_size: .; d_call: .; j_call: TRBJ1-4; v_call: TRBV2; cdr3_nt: TGTGCCAGCAGGAAAACTGTGACTGCAACTAATGAAAAACTGTTTTTT; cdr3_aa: CASRKTVTATNEKLFF
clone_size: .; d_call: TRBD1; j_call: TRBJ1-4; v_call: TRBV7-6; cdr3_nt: TGTGCCAGCAGCTACGGGACAGGAGTGCTCTATAATGAAAAACTGTTTTTT; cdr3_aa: CASSYGTGVLYNEKLFF
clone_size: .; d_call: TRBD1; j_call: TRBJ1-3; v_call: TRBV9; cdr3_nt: TGTGCCAGCAGCGTAGGGGACAGTTCTGGAAACACCATATATTTT; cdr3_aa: CASSVGDSSGNTIYF
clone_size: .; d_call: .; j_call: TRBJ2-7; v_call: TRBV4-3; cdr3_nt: TGCGCCAGCAGCCAAGATTACCGAGGTCCCCCCTACGAGCAGTACTTC; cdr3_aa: CASSQDYRGPPYEQYF
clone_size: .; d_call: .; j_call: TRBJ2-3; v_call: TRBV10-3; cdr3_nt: TGTGCCATCAGTGAGGCCACCGGGACACCCAACACAGATACGCAGTATTTT; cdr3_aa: CAISEATGTPNTDTQYF
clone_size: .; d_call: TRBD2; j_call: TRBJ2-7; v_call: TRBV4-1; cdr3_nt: TGCGCCAGCAGCCAAGAGACTAGCCAATCCTACGAGCAGTACTTC; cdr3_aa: CASSQETSQSYEQYF
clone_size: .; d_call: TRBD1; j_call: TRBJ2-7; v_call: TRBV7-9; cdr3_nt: TGTGCCAGCAGCCCTGGACAGGACTCCTACGAGCAGTACTTC; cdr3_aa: CASSPGQDSYEQYF
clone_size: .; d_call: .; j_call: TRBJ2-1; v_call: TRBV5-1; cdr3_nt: TGCGCCAGCCGCACGATGGCCTATGAGCAGTTCTTC; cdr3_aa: CASRTMAYEQFF
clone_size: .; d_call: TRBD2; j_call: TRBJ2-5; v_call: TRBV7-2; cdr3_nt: TGTGCCAGCAGCTCTAGCGGGGGGCCACAAGAGACCCAGTACTTC; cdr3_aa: CASSSSGGPQETQYF
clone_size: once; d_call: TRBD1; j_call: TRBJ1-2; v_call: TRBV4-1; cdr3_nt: TGCGCCAGCAGCCAAGAAACGGACAGGGGATATGGCTACACCTTC; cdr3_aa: CASSQETDRGYGYTF
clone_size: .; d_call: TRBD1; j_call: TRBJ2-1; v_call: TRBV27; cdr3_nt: TGTGCCAGCAGTCCCGGGACAGGGGGTGGCAATGAGCAGTTCTTC; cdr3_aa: CASSPGTGGGNEQFF
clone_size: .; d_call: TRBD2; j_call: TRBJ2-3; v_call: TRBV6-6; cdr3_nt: TGTGCCAGCAGTTACAGACTAGCGGGTAGGGCAGATACGCAGTATTTT; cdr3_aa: CASSYRLAGRADTQYF
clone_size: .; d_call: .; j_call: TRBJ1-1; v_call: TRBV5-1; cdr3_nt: TGCGCCAGCAGCACCAAGCCCCTCACTGAAGCTTTCTTT; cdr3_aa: CASSTKPLTEAFF
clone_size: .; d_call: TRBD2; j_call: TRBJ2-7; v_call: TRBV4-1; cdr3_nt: TGCGCCAGCAGCCAAGAGGCTAGCGGGAGATGGTACGAGCAGTACTTC; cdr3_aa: CASSQEASGRWYEQYF
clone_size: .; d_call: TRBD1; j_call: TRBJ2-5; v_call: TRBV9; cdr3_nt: TGTGCCAGCAGCCAGGACAGGAGAGATCCGCAAGAGACCCAGTACTTC; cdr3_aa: CASSQDRRDPQETQYF
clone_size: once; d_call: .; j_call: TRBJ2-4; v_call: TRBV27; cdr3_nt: TGTGCCAGCAGTTTATCCGCGGGGCGAGCCAAAAACATTCAGTACTTC; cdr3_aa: CASSLSAGRAKNIQYF
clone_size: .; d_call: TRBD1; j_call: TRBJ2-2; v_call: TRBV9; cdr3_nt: TGTGCCAGCAGCGGCCGGGACAGGGGAACGATCGGGGAGCTGTTTTTT; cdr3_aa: CASSGRDRGTIGELFF
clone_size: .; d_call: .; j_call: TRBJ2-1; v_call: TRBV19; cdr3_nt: TGTGCCAGTAGATCCGGCTACAATGAGCAGTTCTTC; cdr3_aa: CASRSGYNEQFF
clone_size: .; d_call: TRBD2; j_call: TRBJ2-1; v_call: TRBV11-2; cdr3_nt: TGTGCCAGCAGCTTAGTGAGTGGGGGGGATGAGCAGTTCTTC; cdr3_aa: CASSLVSGGDEQFF
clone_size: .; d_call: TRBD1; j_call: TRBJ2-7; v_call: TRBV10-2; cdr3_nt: TGCGCCAGCAGTCGGGACAGATACGAGCAGTACTTC; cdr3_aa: CASSRDRYEQYF
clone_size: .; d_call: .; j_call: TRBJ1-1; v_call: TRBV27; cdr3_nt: TGTGCCAGCAGTTTAATCCGGAACACTGAAGCTTTCTTT; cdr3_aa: CASSLIRNTEAFF
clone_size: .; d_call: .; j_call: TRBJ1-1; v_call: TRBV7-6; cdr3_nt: TGTGCCAGCAGCTTAGTACAGGGAGGGAGGGACACTGAAGCTTTCTTT; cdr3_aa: CASSLVQGGRDTEAFF
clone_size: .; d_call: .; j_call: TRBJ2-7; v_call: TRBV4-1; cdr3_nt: TGCGCCAGCAGCCAAGAAAGACAAAACTACGAGCAGTACTTC; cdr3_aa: CASSQERQNYEQYF
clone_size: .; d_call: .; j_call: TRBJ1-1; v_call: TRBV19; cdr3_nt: TGTGCCAGTAGTACCGAATTTACTATGAACACTGAAGCTTTCTTT; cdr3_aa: CASSTEFTMNTEAFF
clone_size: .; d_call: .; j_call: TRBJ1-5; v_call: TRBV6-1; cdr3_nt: TGTGCCAGCAGTGACTGGGACTATAGCAATCAGCCCCAGCATTTT; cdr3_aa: CASSDWDYSNQPQHF
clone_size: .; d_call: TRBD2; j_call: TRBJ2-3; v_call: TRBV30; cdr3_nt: TGTGCCTGGAGCACGCCACTACTAGCGGGAGGGCCTGAAGATACGCAGTATTTT; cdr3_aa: CAWSTPLLAGGPEDTQYF
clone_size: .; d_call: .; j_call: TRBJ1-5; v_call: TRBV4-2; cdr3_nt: TGTGCCAGCAGCCCCGAATGGGGGGACTTATATCCCCAGCATTTT; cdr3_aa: CASSPEWGDLYPQHF
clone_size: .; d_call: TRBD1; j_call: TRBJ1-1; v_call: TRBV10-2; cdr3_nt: TGCGCCAGCCTAGGGACAGGGCAAGTTTTTGGCACTGAAGCTTTCTTT; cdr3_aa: CASLGTGQVFGTEAFF
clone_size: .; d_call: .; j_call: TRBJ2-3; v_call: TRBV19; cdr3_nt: TGTGCCAGTATTGAGGGGGGCACAGATACGCAGTATTTT; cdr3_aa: CASIEGGTDTQYF
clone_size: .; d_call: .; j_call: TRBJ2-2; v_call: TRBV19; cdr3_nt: TGTGCCAGTAGTATGGGGGGATCTTGGGGCGGCGTAGGGGAGCTGTTTTTT; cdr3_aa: CASSMGGSWGGVGELFF
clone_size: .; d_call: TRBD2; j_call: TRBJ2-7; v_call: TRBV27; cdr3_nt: TGTGCCAGCTCGGGGGGAAGCTCCTACGAGCAGTACTTC; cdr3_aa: CASSGGSSYEQYF
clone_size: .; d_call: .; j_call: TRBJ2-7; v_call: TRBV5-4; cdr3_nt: TGTGCCAGCAGCATAGAGGGGGACGCCTACGAGCAGTACTTC; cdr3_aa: CASSIEGDAYEQYF
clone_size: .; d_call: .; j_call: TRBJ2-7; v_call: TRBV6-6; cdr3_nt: TGTGCCAGCAGTTACGACCGGCGGGGCTCCTACGAGCAGTACTTC; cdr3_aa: CASSYDRRGSYEQYF
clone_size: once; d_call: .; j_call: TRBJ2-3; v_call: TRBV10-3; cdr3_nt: TGTGCCATCAGTGCCGGGACACCCTTAATCACAGATACGCAGTATTTT; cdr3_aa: CAISAGTPLITDTQYF
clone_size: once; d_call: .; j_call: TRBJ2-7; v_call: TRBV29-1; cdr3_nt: TGCAGCGTTGACAGGGGAAACGAGCAGTACTTC; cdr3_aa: CSVDRGNEQYF
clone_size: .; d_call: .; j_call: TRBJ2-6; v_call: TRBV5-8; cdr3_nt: TGTGCCAGCAGCTTTCCAGGGGGGTCTGGGGCCAACGTCCTGACTTTC; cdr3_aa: CASSFPGGSGANVLTF